This entry lists 29 T cell receptor beta chains sequenced from one sample in a study of post-analysis software for immune sequencing data. Study outcomes and limitations: Elevated frequency relative to controls characterized several TRBV segments in patients, TRBV5-6, TRBV5-1 and TRBV20-1 among them.

The antigens of these receptors remain unknown. Prepared TCR beta cDNA libraries contained unique molecular identifiers. A single record per CDR3 protein comes from TCRdb applying MiXCR to the PCR reads. The data contain hundreds of thousands of distinct CDR3 sequences, roughly 35% of them singletons. The sequencing input was blood. Every receptor here comes from a girl aged 10 to 17 with multiple sclerosis.

The sample holds a few counts of this clonotype. One junction end does not reproduce the germline sequence, and a read error may be involved. This chain uses TRBV20-1 with TRBJ2-3; D possibly corresponds to TRBD1 (5 bases). The CDR3 is 12 residues long. CDR1 and CDR2 from the germline V gene are DFQATT and SNEGSKA (reference sequence). The CDR3 region has the DNA TGCAGTGCTGGGGCGGTGGCAGATACGCGGTATTTT. The encoded protein is CSAGAVADTRYF.

This clonotype was found a few times. This sequence joins TRBV20-1 and TRBJ1-5; the D gene is possibly TRBD1 (5 bases). CDR1 is DFQATT, CDR2 SNEGSKA, per germline (reference sequence). The length of the CDR3 is 13 residues. Trimming removed 3 bases at V and 7 bases at J, with 13 bases between. The CDR3 nucleotides read TGCAGTGCTAGGGGGGTCGACCAACAGCCCCAGCATTTT. Its translation is CSARGVDQQPQHF.

The gene calls are TRBV3-1 and TRBJ2-1; D gene uncertain. With 3 bases removed from V and 5 bases from J, the gap between germline ends came to 8 bases. The germline CDR1 and CDR2 sequences are LGHDT and YNNKEL (reference sequence). The CDR3 has 13 amino acids. CDR3 sequence (DNA): TGTGCCAGCAGCCAGGGCCTTCACAATGAGCAGTTCTTC. Encoded protein: CASSQGLHNEQFF.

This clonotype appeared a few times. The rearrangement uses TRBV20-1 and TRBJ2-3; TRBD2 matches at 12 bases. This CDR3 has 15 residues. V gave up 6 bases and J gave up 2 bases; unmatched junction bases: 6. The germline V gene has CDR1 DFQATT and CDR2 SNEGSKA (reference sequence). The CDR3 spells CSAPRLAGATDTQYF. The DNA for the CDR3 is TGCAGTGCCCCGAGACTAGCGGGGGCCACAGATACGCAGTATTTT.

The table lists this clonotype with a few counts. This chain joins TRBV5-6 and TRBJ1-2, with D possibly TRBD1 on 6 matching bases. Trimming removed 2 bases at V and 4 bases at J, with 9 bases between. Germline V gene data show CDR1 as SGHDT and CDR2 as YYEEEE. CDR3 length equals 13 residues. The chain's CDR3 is CASSLIRGYGYTF. CDR3 bases: TGTGCCAGCAGCTTAATCAGGGGCTATGGCTACACCTTC.

Points on this clonotype: A junction boundary mismatches the germline segment, possibly from a read error. This chain uses TRBV28 with TRBJ1-1; 7 bases line up with TRBD1. Per the germline V gene, CDR1 is MDHEN and CDR2 is SYDVKM. The CDR3 contains 15 residues. This CDR3 reads CASSPTIGQGVEALF. The CDR3 region has the DNA TGTGCCAGCAGTCCGACGATCGGCCAGGGGGTTGAAGCTCTCTTT.

In this sample, this clonotype turned up a few times. The V and J genes are TRBV12-3 or TRBV12-4 and TRBJ2-1; D possibly corresponds to TRBD1 (5 bases). The length of the CDR3 is 12 residues. Trimming removed 7 bases at V and 6 bases at J, with 10 bases between. The CDR3 spells CASTSRVNEQFF. DNA of the CDR3: TGTGCCAGCACTTCCAGGGTCAATGAGCAGTTCTTC.

This clonotype was counted between two and nine times. This chain connects TRBV6-2 or TRBV6-3 to TRBJ2-5; either TRBD1 or TRBD2 may supply D (5 bases each). The CDR3 runs 15 residues. CDR1 is MNHEY and CDR2 is SVGEGT in the germline V gene. V lost 6 bases and J 0 bases, leaving 14 bases between the germline ends. CDR3 loop: CASRTTGPNQETQYF. Here the CDR3 DNA reads TGTGCCAGCAGGACGACGGGACCGAACCAAGAGACCCAGTACTTC.

The sample holds a few counts of this clonotype. V and J are TRBV3-1 and TRBJ1-2, with D hard to call. Deletions cut 5 bases from V and 8 bases from J, with 15 bases between. CDR3 length: 13 amino acids. Germline CDR1 and CDR2: LGHDT and YNNKEL (reference sequence). The CDR3 reads CASSSGQDRGYTF. CDR3 nucleotide sequence: TGTGCCAGCAGCTCTGGCCAGGATCGGGGCTACACCTTC.

The sample holds a few counts of this clonotype. The genes are TRBV5-1 and TRBJ2-7; no firm D call. Germline CDR1 and CDR2: SGHRS and YFSETQ. Trimming stripped 3 bases from V and 6 bases from J, with 13 bases between. The length of the CDR3 is 13 residues. Here the CDR3 reads CASSSRGWGEQYF. In DNA form, the CDR3 reads TGCGCCAGCAGCTCACGAGGATGGGGCGAGCAGTACTTC.

This clonotype was recorded many times. The chain uses TRBV20-1 and TRBJ2-3, with 16 bases that match TRBD2. The trim removed 4 bases at V and 4 bases at J, leaving 5 bases unmatched. The CDR3 is made up of 16 amino acids. Per germline, CDR1 DFQATT and CDR2 SNEGSKA (reference sequence). Here the CDR3 DNA reads TGCAGTGCTACCTCGGGACTAGCGGGGGGGCCAGATACGCAGTATTTT. As protein: CSATSGLAGGPDTQYF.

This clonotype was recorded many times. J is TRBJ1-4 and V is TRBV7-9, with TRBD1 as a possible D gene (5 bases). Per the germline V gene, CDR1 is SEHNR and CDR2 is FQNEAQ (reference sequence). CDR3 length: 14 amino acids. V gave up 0 bases and J gave up 9 bases, with 11 bases separating them. CDR3 amino acids: CASSLAQGFQKLFF. The CDR3 DNA is TGTGCCAGCAGCTTAGCCCAGGGTTTTCAAAAACTGTTTTTT.

This chain joins TRBV4-3 and TRBJ2-3, with D perhaps TRBD1 or TRBD2 (5 bases each). The CDR3 runs 17 residues. Per the germline V gene, CDR1 is LGHNA and CDR2 is YSLEER. The V end was cut by 2 bases, the J end by 2 bases, with 17 bases between. The CDR3 protein is CASSQSKDGTYTDTQYF. CDR3 in DNA: TGCGCCAGCAGCCAATCAAAGGACGGGACCTACACAGATACGCAGTATTTT.

V usage is TRBV4-3 and J usage is TRBJ2-2; D not certain. CDR1 and CDR2 from the germline V gene are LGHNA and YSLEER. Trimming shortened V by 1 base and J by 4 bases, and 10 bases separated the two germline ends. CDR3 length: 15 residues. The CDR3 DNA reads TGCGCCAGCAGCCAAGGGGGTGGCCTCACCGGGGAGCTGTTTTTT. This gives the protein CASSQGGGLTGELFF.

The J gene is TRBJ1-5, the V gene TRBV28; 7 bases match TRBD1. The CDR3 length is 15 residues. V was clipped by 5 bases and J by 9 bases; unmatched bases: 13. Germline V gene lookup returns CDR1 MDHEN and CDR2 SYDVKM. The CDR3 here is CASSARTGSLVPQHF. CDR3 DNA sequence: TGTGCCAGCAGTGCCAGGACAGGCTCGTTAGTGCCCCAGCATTTT.

This clonotype was recorded a few times. The J gene is TRBJ2-1, the V gene TRBV12-3 or TRBV12-4; 7 positions agree with TRBD2. CDR3 length: 15 amino acids. The V segment lost 7 bases and the J segment 4 bases; nucleotides outside the gene matches: 10. CDR3 in DNA: TGTGCCAGCAATATCGGGACTAACCCTTACAATGAGCAGTTCTTC. This encodes CASNIGTNPYNEQFF.

The sample holds one count of this clonotype. V gene TRBV6-5 combines with J gene TRBJ1-1; a weak D match, TRBD1 (6 bases). The CDR3 contains 16 residues. Deletions cut 2 bases from V and 1 base from J, with 14 bases between. Germline V gene sequence: CDR1 MNHEY, CDR2 SVGAGI. The CDR3 is CASSYISGGANTEAFF. In DNA, the CDR3 is TGTGCCAGCAGTTACATCTCGGGGGGCGCGAACACTGAAGCTTTCTTT.

This clonotype was seen once. A much larger clonotype is one base distant, so this may be a read error. The gene calls are TRBV12-3 or TRBV12-4 and TRBJ1-2, with D possibly being TRBD1 (6 bases). The CDR3 extends over 15 amino acids. The CDR3 is CVSGHPRTAFYGYTF. The CDR3 DNA reads as TGTGTCAGCGGCCATCCGCGGACAGCCTTCTATGGCTACACCTTC.

The rearrangement joins TRBV27 to TRBJ2-1, with 8 bases that match TRBD1. The CDR3 has 17 residues. V shed 5 bases, J shed 0 bases, and the junction held 9 bases outside the gene matches. The germline CDR1 and CDR2 sequences are MNHEY and SMNVEV (reference sequence). The CDR3 nucleotides read TGTGCCAGCAGTCCCCAACCCGGGACAGGCTCCTACAATGAGCAGTTCTTC. Amino acid sequence: CASSPQPGTGSYNEQFF.

DNA for the CDR3: TGTGCCAGCAGCCTCCAAGGACAGGTTCCTTACGAGCAGTACTTC. Encoded protein: CASSLQGQVPYEQYF. J is TRBJ2-7 and V is TRBV3-1, with 7 nucleotides matching TRBD1. In germline, CDR1 is LGHDT, CDR2 YNNKEL (reference sequence). The CDR3 loop spans 15 amino acids. J lost 4 bases, V lost 4 bases, and 10 bases had no gene match.

This chain connects TRBV9 to TRBJ2-1; D uncertain. V lost 0 bases and J lost 0, with 7 bases in between. The CDR3 totals 15 residues. Germline V gives CDR1 SGDLS, CDR2 YYNGEE. The CDR3 DNA sequence: TGTGCCAGCAGCGTAGGGGGTTTCTCCTACAATGAGCAGTTCTTC. Translated, it gives CASSVGGFSYNEQFF.

The J gene is TRBJ1-1, the V gene TRBV27; no firm D call. V gave up 8 bases and J gave up 1 base, with 11 bases separating them. CDR3 length: 13 residues. Germline V lookup: CDR1 MNHEY, CDR2 SMNVEV (reference sequence). The CDR3 coding sequence is TGTGCCAGCTGGTCGGCAGGGAACACTGAAGCTTTCTTT. Its translation is CASWSAGNTEAFF.

V usage is TRBV27 and J usage is TRBJ2-5, with TRBD1 identical over 7 bases. The end of the DNA aligns better with TRBJ2-7, so the J call may be wrong. Per germline, CDR1 MNHEY and CDR2 SMNVEV (reference sequence). The CDR3 length is 15 residues. CDR3 residues: CASSPRGRGMYEQYF. DNA of the CDR3: TGTGCCAGCAGTCCTCGAGGCAGGGGGATGTACGAGCAGTACTTC.

The chain recombines TRBV5-1 with TRBJ1-1, with unresolved D. Germline assignment: CDR1 SGHRS and CDR2 YFSETQ. V dropped 3 bases and J dropped 3 bases, with 9 bases sitting between them. This CDR3 has 13 residues. CDR3 in DNA: TGCGCCAGCAGCTCAGACTCCGACACTGAAGCTTTCTTT. It translates to CASSSDSDTEAFF.

This clonotype came up a few times. V and J are TRBV7-9 and TRBJ2-5; D might be TRBD2 (5 bases). Germline V CDR1 and CDR2: SEHNR, FQNEAQ (reference sequence). The CDR3 has 13 residues. Trimming left V 8 bases short and J 5 bases short, with 15 bases between. CDR3 in DNA: TGTGCCAGCTCATCGGGATGGCGGGAGACCCAGTACTTC. Translation gives CASSSGWRETQYF.

This clonotype occurred a few times. J is TRBJ2-3 and V is TRBV20-1; the match to TRBD2 covers 11 bases. Per the germline V gene, CDR1 is DFQATT and CDR2 is SNEGSKA (reference sequence). The J segment lost 5 bases and the V segment lost 3 bases, leaving 7 bases of the junction unmatched. CDR3 length: 15 amino acids. The CDR3 here is CSASMTSGVQDTQYF. CDR3 in DNA: TGCAGTGCTAGTATGACTAGCGGGGTACAAGATACGCAGTATTTT.

The CDR3 DNA sequence: TGTGCCAGCAGTGAAGCGTTAGATCTCAGGGATGAGCAGTTCTTC. Translating it yields CASSEALDLRDEQFF. The rearrangement joins TRBV6-1 to TRBJ2-1; possibly TRBD1 for D (5 bases). V was trimmed by 0 bases and J by 8 bases, leaving 14 bases between them. CDR1 and CDR2 (germline): MNHNS, SASEGT. CDR3 length: 15 residues.

The CDR3 loop reads CASSQEGSPTNEKLFF. DNA for the CDR3: TGCGCCAGCAGCCAAGAAGGGTCCCCAACTAATGAAAAACTGTTTTTT. This sequence joins TRBV4-1 and TRBJ1-4; D is undetermined. V was trimmed by 0 bases and J by 0 bases, leaving 8 bases between them. Germline CDR1 MGHRA, CDR2 YSYEKL. The CDR3 is 16 residues long.

This clonotype was seen more than once but under ten times. The chain links TRBV14 to TRBJ2-5; D is uncertain. This CDR3 is 12 amino acids long. Germline V lookup: CDR1 SGHDN, CDR2 FVKESK. Trimming shortened V by 3 bases and J by 5 bases, and 7 bases separated the two germline ends. CDR3 protein: CASSHHGETQYF. In DNA form, the CDR3 reads TGTGCCAGCAGCCACCATGGGGAGACCCAGTACTTC. The whole variable domain, remainder taken from reference TRBV14 and TRBJ2-5, is EAGVTQFPSHSVIEKGQTVTLRCDPISGHDNLYWYRRVMGKEIKFLLHFVKESKQDESGMPNNRFLAERTGGTYSTLKVQPAELEDSGVYFCASSHHGETQYFGPGTRLLVL.